These 26 T cell receptor beta chains share one sample of origin, sequenced in a study of blood T cells in healthy people across ages. Using a J-beta primer mix together with a sample-barcoded 5' primer, a second PCR was run for about 6 to 11 cycles. TCRdb reprocessed the 5' RACE reads via MiXCR and lists one record per CDR3 protein. The repertoire holds 1.8 million or so distinct CDR3 sequences, with roughly 43% as singletons. The material sequenced was blood. These receptors all stem from a human donor in good health.

The chain links TRBV4-2 to TRBJ1-4; perhaps TRBD1 as D (6 bases). CDR3 length equals 15 residues. Germline CDR1 and CDR2: LGHNA and YNFKEQ. Trimming took off 0 bases at V and 4 bases at J, with 9 bases between the two ends. CDR3 bases: TGTGCCAGCAGCCAAGATCGAGGGGGTAATGAAAAACTGTTTTTT. This sequence encodes CASSQDRGGNEKLFF.

This clonotype was detected once. Relative to the germline gene, one junction end is altered; a read error may explain this. The CDR3 protein is CATGRDRGTEQYF. In nucleotides, the CDR3 is TGTGCCACCGGCAGGGACAGGGGAACCGAGCAGTACTTC. The chain carries TRBV15 and TRBJ2-7, with TRBD1 matching 10 bases. The CDR3 sequence is 13 residues long. From germline, CDR1 is LNHNV and CDR2 YYDKDF (reference sequence). The whole variable domain, filled in from reference TRBV15 and TRBJ2-7, reads DAMVIQNPRYQVTQFGKPVTLSCSQTLNHNVMYWYQQKSSQAPKLLFHYYDKDFNNEADTPDNFQSRRPNTSFCFLDIRSPGLGDTAMYLCATGRDRGTEQYFGPGTRLTVT.

This clonotype has just a few counts. V gene TRBV4-2 combines with J gene TRBJ2-5; no definite D call. The V gene's germline CDR1 is LGHNA and CDR2 YNFKEQ. Trimming left V 0 bases short and J 5 bases short, with 16 bases between. The CDR3 consists of 16 residues. CDR3 region: CASSQDPVIRSETQYF. CDR3 bases: TGTGCCAGCAGCCAAGATCCGGTCATACGGAGTGAGACCCAGTACTTC.

CDR3 sequence reads: CASGDPETQYF. CDR3 nucleotides: TGTGCCAGCGGCGACCCAGAGACCCAGTACTTC. The chain couples TRBV12-3 or TRBV12-4 to TRBJ2-7; D not certain. The assigned J gene may be wrong: the sequence end matches TRBJ2-5 better. The CDR3 runs to 11 residues.

The chain is built from TRBV4-2 and TRBJ2-3; perhaps TRBD2 as D (5 bases). The germline V and J ends were trimmed by 3 bases and 2 bases, with 18 bases remaining between them. This CDR3 region has 17 residues. Germline V gene sequence: CDR1 LGHNA, CDR2 YNFKEQ. As DNA, the CDR3 is TGTGCCAGCAGCCACCCTCGTGGAGGATCCGACACAGATACGCAGTATTTT. It translates to CASSHPRGGSDTDTQYF.

This clonotype was counted a few times. The chain links TRBV10-3 to TRBJ1-2, with 7 bases that match TRBD1. The V and J ends lost 6 bases and 5 bases, in that order; junction bases with no gene match: 6. Germline CDR1 and CDR2: ENHRY and SYGVKD. This CDR3 region has 13 residues. The DNA for the CDR3 is TGTGCCATCAGCCAACAGGGGTGGTATGGCTACACCTTC. Translating gives CAISQQGWYGYTF.

This clonotype appeared a few times. V is TRBV20-1 and J is TRBJ1-6; 10 bases line up with TRBD1. This CDR3 comprises 13 residues. Germline V gives CDR1 DFQATT, CDR2 SNEGSKA (reference sequence). V lost 6 bases to trimming and J lost 10 bases; unmatched junction nucleotides: 6. As DNA, the CDR3 is TGCAGTGCCCCGGGACAGGGGCAGTCACCCCTCCACTTT. Its protein is CSAPGQGQSPLHF.

This rearrangement joins TRBV7-3 to TRBJ2-1; 9 bases align to TRBD1. Per germline, CDR1 SGHTA and CDR2 FQGTGA. CDR3 size: 16 residues. V trimming: 5 bases; J trimming: 4 bases; junction bases outside the gene matches: 9. CDR3 loop: CASSHRTGGYYNEQFF. CDR3 coding DNA: TGTGCCAGCAGCCACAGAACAGGGGGCTATTACAATGAGCAGTTCTTC.

This chain joins TRBV2 and TRBJ2-2; no clear D. This CDR3 comprises 14 residues. Germline V gene lookup returns CDR1 SNHLY and CDR2 FYNNEI. With 0 bases removed from V and 6 bases from J, the gap between germline ends came to 8 bases. CDR3 loop: CASSEARGAGELFF. The CDR3 coding sequence is TGTGCCAGCAGTGAAGCGCGTGGGGCCGGGGAGCTGTTTTTT.

The rearrangement joins TRBV6-2 or TRBV6-3 to TRBJ1-2, with 7 bases identical to TRBD1. V was pared by 7 bases and J by 3 bases, with 11 bases of the junction left unmatched. CDR1 MNHEY and CDR2 SVGEGT come from the germline V gene. The CDR3 loop spans 15 amino acids. As DNA, the CDR3 is TGTGCCAGCACCGATGACAGGGATGGAGACTATGGCTACACCTTC. Protein sequence: CASTDDRDGDYGYTF.

This chain's CDR3 is CASSHRGEGYTF. DNA of the CDR3: TGCGCCAGCAGCCACAGGGGCGAGGGCTACACCTTC. The rearrangement links TRBV4-3 to TRBJ1-2; possibly TRBD1 for D (6 bases). The CDR3 is 12 residues long. V was shortened by 3 bases and J by 8 bases, with 10 bases between the two germline ends. The germline V gene encodes CDR1 LGHNA and CDR2 YSLEER.

This clonotype was recorded a few times. The V call is TRBV10-2, the J call TRBJ2-7; D perhaps matches TRBD1 (5 bases). V lost 8 bases, J lost 1 base, and 12 bases lay in between. The CDR3 is made up of 13 amino acids. Per germline, CDR1 WSHSY and CDR2 SAAADI. In DNA, the CDR3 is TGCGCCAGCCAAGGGGCCCAATCCTACGAGCAGTACTTC. Amino acids: CASQGAQSYEQYF.

This clonotype was picked up a small number of times. The V call is TRBV20-1, the J call TRBJ2-1; no firm D call. This CDR3 contains 13 residues. The V end was cut by 6 bases, the J end by 0 bases, with 9 bases between. The germline CDR1 and CDR2 sequences are DFQATT and SNEGSKA (reference sequence). The chain's CDR3 is CSAGSFSYNEQFF. The CDR3 nucleotides read TGCAGTGCGGGATCTTTCTCCTACAATGAGCAGTTCTTC.

The rearrangement links TRBV6-1 to TRBJ1-2; D is perhaps TRBD1 (5 bases). This CDR3 has 14 residues. Germline assignment: CDR1 MNHNS and CDR2 SASEGT. V was cut by 2 bases and J by 5 bases, with 12 bases left in between. The CDR3 loop is CASSERWGGYGYTF. The CDR3 coding sequence is TGTGCCAGCAGTGAACGGTGGGGGGGGTATGGCTACACCTTC.

The CDR3 DNA is TGCAGCGTTGTTGTTTTTGATGGGTCTACCACAGATACGCAGTATTTT. This translates into CSVVVFDGSTTDTQYF. The V call is TRBV29-1, the J call TRBJ2-3; D uncertain. This CDR3 is 16 amino acids long. The germline V gene has CDR1 SQVTM and CDR2 ANQGSEA. Trimming took off 4 bases at V and 2 bases at J, with 19 bases between the two ends.

The table lists this clonotype with a few counts. The chain uses TRBV7-2 and TRBJ1-2; unclear D gene. Germline V gene data show CDR1 as SGHTA and CDR2 as FQGNSA. The CDR3 is made up of 14 amino acids. Trimming shortened V by 7 bases and J by 4 bases, and 16 bases separated the two germline ends. The CDR3 coding sequence is TGTGCCAGCACCTTTACCGGTGACCTCTATGGCTACACCTTC. This codes for CASTFTGDLYGYTF. The full variable domain, in which reference TRBV7-2 and TRBJ1-2 provide the parts outside the CDR3, is GAGVSQSPSNKVTEKGKDVELRCDPISGHTALYWYRQSLGQGLEFLIYFQGNSAPDKSGLPSDRFSAERTGGSVSTLTIQRTQQEDSAVYLCASTFTGDLYGYTFGSGTRLTVV.

This clonotype was picked up a small number of times. The V gene is TRBV7-2, the J gene TRBJ1-2, with D possibly matching TRBD1 (5 bases). The ends were cut back, 2 bases at V and 4 bases at J, with 14 bases in the middle. CDR1 is SGHTA, CDR2 FQGNSA, per germline. This CDR3 is 15 amino acids long. CDR3 amino acids: CASSLSPAGTYGYTF. DNA for the CDR3: TGTGCCAGCAGCTTATCCCCCGCAGGGACCTATGGCTACACCTTC.

As to this clonotype: At one end the junction does not follow the germline gene, possibly because of a read error. The V call is TRBV6-2 or TRBV6-3, the J call TRBJ2-7; D is ambiguous. CDR1 is MNHEY, CDR2 SVGEGT, per germline. The CDR3 extends over 11 amino acids. This chain's CDR3 is CTSSLLYEQYF. The CDR3 DNA follows: TGTACCAGCAGCCTTCTCTACGAGCAGTACTTC.

The chain combines TRBV12-3 or TRBV12-4 with TRBJ1-2, with 7 bases that match TRBD1. CDR3 length equals 13 residues. Losses at the gene ends were 7 bases for V and 4 bases for J; bases not matched to a gene: 6. The CDR3 nucleotides read TGTGCCAGCAAGACGACAGGGATCTATGGCTACACCTTC. Protein: CASKTTGIYGYTF.

The rearrangement joins TRBV4-3 to TRBJ2-1; D is undetermined. The CDR3 has 13 amino acids. Per germline, CDR1 LGHNA and CDR2 YSLEER. V was trimmed by 8 bases and J by 7 bases, leaving 15 bases between them. The CDR3 is CASGPVGSNEQFF. The DNA for the CDR3 is TGCGCCAGCGGCCCCGTTGGGTCAAATGAGCAGTTCTTC.

This clonotype has only one observation. The chain couples TRBV15 to TRBJ2-4; 7 nucleotides align to TRBD1. Trimming removed 0 bases from V and 13 bases from J; junction bases left unmatched: 6. The CDR3 length is 13 residues. Germline loops: CDR1 LNHNV, CDR2 YYDKDF (reference sequence). Here the CDR3 DNA reads TGTGCCACCAGCAGAGACTCTCAGGGGGAGCAGTACTTC. Translating it yields CATSRDSQGEQYF.

This clonotype was found a few times. The V call is TRBV10-3, the J call TRBJ2-5; perhaps D is TRBD1 or TRBD2 (6 bases each). The CDR3 is made up of 15 amino acids. The V end was cut by 3 bases, the J end by 4 bases, with 15 bases between. Germline CDR1 ENHRY, CDR2 SYGVKD. CDR3: CAISDRGRVAETQYF. CDR3 in DNA: TGTGCCATCAGTGACCGGGGGCGGGTCGCAGAGACCCAGTACTTC.

The chain uses TRBV4-1 and TRBJ2-1; 9 bases align to TRBD2. The V gene end was trimmed by 3 bases and the J gene end by 9 bases; junction bases not matched to a gene: 6. The CDR3 loop spans 14 amino acids. Germline-derived CDR1 and CDR2 are MGHRA and YSYEKL. This CDR3 reads CASSQPTSGIEQFF. DNA for the CDR3: TGCGCCAGCAGCCAGCCGACTAGCGGAATTGAGCAGTTCTTC.

This clonotype was detected a few times. V usage is TRBV2 and J usage is TRBJ1-2, with D perhaps TRBD1 (5 bases). In germline, CDR1 is SNHLY, CDR2 FYNNEI. This CDR3 contains 15 residues. Trimming shortened V by 10 bases and J by 5 bases, and 23 bases separated the two germline ends. The CDR3 DNA follows: TGTGCCACTGGACGCAGGGAGGGAATTTCATATGGCTACACCTTC. This codes for CATGRREGISYGYTF.

The chain is built from TRBV4-2 and TRBJ1-1, with D possibly matching TRBD1 (5 bases). V was clipped by 1 base and J by 11 bases, with 17 bases between them. CDR3 size: 14 residues. Germline V gene sequence: CDR1 LGHNA, CDR2 YNFKEQ. In DNA, the CDR3 is TGTGCCAGCAGCCAAGTTGGGGCACCTCATTTGGCTTTCTTT. This sequence encodes CASSQVGAPHLAFF.

The chain couples TRBV4-2 to TRBJ2-5, with D unresolved. Trimming took off 0 bases at V and 2 bases at J, with 10 bases between the two ends. CDR1 LGHNA and CDR2 YNFKEQ come from the germline V gene. CDR3 length: 15 residues. DNA for the CDR3: TGTGCCAGCAGCCAAGAACGTTGGGTACAAGAGACCCAGTACTTC. This translates into CASSQERWVQETQYF.